These T cell receptor beta chains were read from a single sample in a study of blood T cell repertoires in COVID-19. The data were produced by immunoSEQ multiplex PCR, yet TCRdb's version contains in-frame clones alone and is incomplete. The sample comprises approximately 150,000 clones, over 75% of which are singletons, and about 2% rests with the top ten. Sequenced input: peripheral blood. Receptor source: a man aged 70-80 years with acute or convalescent COVID-19. CDR3s include the opening cysteine and the closing phenylalanine or tryptophan. D genes are given only for firm matches. For some rows the clone size is stated as once, few or many, or as a class when expanded; others skip it.

>NA|TRBJ1-1|TRBV9|TRBD1
CASSGGQGTVEAFF
TGTGCCAGCAGCGGGGGACAGGGGACCGTTGAAGCTTTCTTT
>NA|TRBJ1-2|TRBV7-2|NA
CASSPTPTDNYGYTF
TGTGCCAGCAGCCCGACTCCGACAGACAACTATGGCTACACCTTC
>NA|TRBJ2-7|TRBV10-1|TRBD1
CASSLSTGRHEQYF
TGCGCCAGCAGCTTATCGACAGGGAGACACGAGCAGTACTTC
>NA|TRBJ1-5|TRBV6-5|NA
CASSIFSNQPQHF
TGTGCCAGCAGTATCTTTAGCAATCAGCCCCAGCATTTT
>once|TRBJ1-4|TRBV2|NA
CASSDGRFNEKLFF
TGTGCCAGCAGTGATGGCAGATTTAATGAAAAACTGTTTTTT
>NA|TRBJ2-3|TRBV3-1/TRBV3-2|TRBD2
CASSQDDPGLAPDTQYF
TGTGCCAGCAGCCAAGATGACCCGGGACTAGCACCCGATACGCAGTATTTT
>NA|TRBJ1-6|TRBV7-2|TRBD1
CASSRTGPYNSPLHF
TGTGCCAGCAGCCGGACAGGGCCCTATAATTCACCCCTCCACTTT
>few|TRBJ2-3|TRBV29-1|TRBD2
CSVGWGLAGATDTQYF
TGCAGCGTTGGGTGGGGGCTAGCGGGAGCAACAGATACGCAGTATTTT
>NA|TRBJ1-5|TRBV30|TRBD1
CAWSRDRGSNQPQHF
TGTGCCTGGAGCCGGGACAGGGGTAGCAATCAGCCCCAGCATTTT
>NA|TRBJ1-5|TRBV21-1|NA
CASSKGVGIGQDQPQHF
TGTGCCAGCAGCAAAGGGGTTGGGATAGGACAGGATCAGCCCCAGCATTTT
>NA|TRBJ2-2|TRBV4-1|NA
CASSQDHRGANTGELFF
TGCGCCAGCAGCCAAGATCATCGCGGGGCGAACACCGGGGAGCTGTTTTTT
>NA|TRBJ2-1|TRBV9|NA
CASSVGQGFDEQFF
TGTGCCAGCAGCGTAGGCCAGGGTTTCGATGAGCAGTTCTTC
>NA|TRBJ2-1|TRBV5-1|NA
CASSRDTSYNEQFF
TGCGCCAGCAGCCGGGACACTAGCTACAATGAGCAGTTCTTC
>NA|TRBJ1-1|TRBV28|NA
CASSSISEAFF
TGTGCCAGCAGTTCTATTTCTGAAGCTTTCTTT
>NA|TRBJ2-7|TRBV30|NA
CAWSLPTYEQYF
TGTGCCTGGAGTCTCCCAACTTACGAGCAGTACTTC
>NA|TRBJ1-5|TRBV4-2|NA
CASSQGGPDQPQHF
TGTGCCAGCAGCCAAGGGGGGCCGGATCAGCCCCAGCATTTT
>NA|TRBJ2-2|TRBV9|NA
CASSDNRDPTGELFF
TGTGCCAGCAGCGACAACAGGGACCCTACCGGGGAGCTGTTTTTT
>NA|TRBJ2-7|TRBV19|TRBD2
CASSSLGLAGDYEQYF
TGTGCCAGTAGCTCATTGGGACTAGCGGGGGACTACGAGCAGTACTTC
>NA|TRBJ2-3|TRBV7-8|TRBD1
CASSYTRTGGYTQYF
TGTGCCAGCAGCTATACGAGGACAGGGGGCTATACGCAGTATTTT
>NA|TRBJ1-6|TRBV10-1|TRBD1
CARTLAYRGPNSPLHF
TGCGCCAGGACACTAGCATACAGGGGGCCGAATTCACCCCTCCACTTT
>NA|TRBJ1-1|TRBV7-8|TRBD1
CASSLGDRVEIAEAFF
TGTGCCAGCAGCTTAGGGGACAGGGTTGAGATCGCTGAAGCTTTCTTT
>NA|TRBJ2-7|TRBV7-3|TRBD1
CASSLSTGASYEQYF
TGTGCCAGCAGCTTAAGTACAGGGGCGTCCTACGAGCAGTACTTC
>NA|TRBJ1-2|TRBV6-5|TRBD1
CASSYDRANYGYTF
TGTGCCAGCAGTTACGACAGGGCGAACTATGGCTACACCTTC
>NA|TRBJ1-2|TRBV27|TRBD1
CASSLETGVGYGYTF
TGTGCCAGCAGTTTGGAGACAGGGGTGGGCTATGGCTACACCTTC
>NA|TRBJ1-3|TRBV6-5|TRBD1
CASSYLGQGSGNTIYF
TGTGCCAGCAGTTACTTGGGACAGGGCTCTGGAAACACCATATATTTT
>NA|TRBJ2-3|TRBV11-2|NA
CASSLRGTDTQYF
TGTGCCAGCAGCTTGCGGGGCACAGATACGCAGTATTTT
>large|TRBJ1-4|TRBV10-3|TRBD1
CAISEYRLGGLGTVDEKLFF
TGTGCCATCAGCGAATACAGGTTGGGTGGTTTGGGGACAGTGGATGAAAAACTGTTTTTT
>NA|TRBJ2-5|TRBV7-8|TRBD1
CASSPGTDQETQYF
TGTGCCAGCAGCCCAGGGACAGACCAAGAGACCCAGTACTTC
>NA|TRBJ1-5|TRBV19|NA
CASSMFFVGSSSNQPQHF
TGTGCCAGTAGTATGTTTTTTGTTGGGAGCAGTAGCAATCAGCCCCAGCATTTT
>NA|TRBJ1-1|TRBV28|TRBD1
CASSFILTGAEAFF
TGTGCCAGCAGTTTTATTCTCACAGGGGCTGAAGCTTTCTTT
>NA|TRBJ1-4|TRBV6-1|TRBD1
CASSGTPGQGAPSTNEKLFF
TGTGCCAGCAGTGGGACGCCGGGACAGGGTGCCCCTTCAACTAATGAAAAACTGTTTTTT
>once|TRBJ1-5|TRBV19|NA
CASSPGLNQPQHF
TGTGCCAGTAGTCCCGGACTAAATCAGCCCCAGCATTTT
>NA|TRBJ1-1|TRBV13|NA
CASSRSGVGGTEAFF
TGTGCCAGCAGCCGGAGCGGGGTCGGGGGCACTGAAGCTTTCTTT
>NA|TRBJ2-7|TRBV27|NA
CASSFLHSGTPSYEQYF
TGTGCCAGCAGTTTCCTCCACTCCGGGACACCCTCCTACGAGCAGTACTTC
>once|TRBJ1-2|TRBV28|TRBD1
CASSPLDRLLGYTF
TGTGCCAGCAGTCCTCTGGACAGGTTACTAGGCTACACCTTC
>NA|TRBJ2-5|TRBV5-1|TRBD2
CASSKGTSGGFKYF
TGCGCCAGCAGCAAAGGGACTAGCGGGGGGTTTAAGTACTTC
>NA|TRBJ2-3|TRBV2|NA
CASSKDSSSTDTQYF
TGTGCCAGCAGCAAGGACTCCAGTAGCACAGATACGCAGTATTTT
>NA|TRBJ2-7|TRBV7-9|TRBD1
CASSLLDRLSEQYF
TGTGCCAGCAGCTTATTGGACAGGCTCTCCGAGCAGTACTTC
>NA|TRBJ2-1|TRBV6-4|TRBD2
CASSDLAGRQFF
TGTGCCAGCAGTGATTTAGCGGGAAGGCAGTTCTTC
>NA|TRBJ2-3|TRBV18|NA
CASSPVPGTDTQYF
TGTGCCAGCTCACCAGTCCCCGGCACAGATACGCAGTATTTT
>few|TRBJ2-7|TRBV7-9|TRBD2
CASSWLGEGEQYF
TGTGCCAGCAGCTGGCTCGGGGAGGGCGAGCAGTACTTC
>NA|TRBJ1-1|TRBV27|NA
CASSAKINTEAFF
TGTGCCAGCAGTGCGAAAATAAACACTGAAGCTTTCTTT
>NA|TRBJ1-5|TRBV6-2/TRBV6-3|TRBD1
CASSLLQGSSNQPQHF
TGTGCCAGCAGTTTGCTACAGGGGTCCAGCAATCAGCCCCAGCATTTT
>NA|TRBJ2-7|TRBV7-2|TRBD2
CASSLGRTSGSLYEQYF
TGTGCCAGCAGCTTAGGTCGGACTAGCGGGAGTCTATACGAGCAGTACTTC
>NA|TRBJ1-3|TRBV10-3|TRBD1
CATTGASGNTIYF
TGTGCCACCACAGGGGCCTCTGGAAACACCATATATTTT
>NA|TRBJ1-1|TRBV28|NA
CASRPERALSNTEAFF
TGTGCCAGCAGGCCTGAGAGAGCCCTTAGTAACACTGAAGCTTTCTTT
>few|TRBJ2-3|TRBV11-2|NA
CASSRIQGSQYF
TGTGCCAGCAGCCGGATCCAGGGGTCGCAGTATTTT
>NA|TRBJ2-3|TRBV18|NA
CASSQRTDTDTQYF
TGTGCCAGCTCACAACGGACAGACACAGATACGCAGTATTTT
>NA|TRBJ1-5|TRBV12-3/TRBV12-4|NA
CASSRGIQPQHF
TGTGCCAGCAGTCGGGGGATTCAGCCCCAGCATTTT
>NA|TRBJ2-7|TRBV4-1|NA
CASSQQRVSYEQYF
TGCGCCAGCAGCCAACAGCGCGTCTCCTACGAGCAGTACTTC
>NA|TRBJ2-1|TRBV18|NA
CASQPITGEDEQFF
TGTGCCAGCCAACCAATTACAGGGGAGGATGAGCAGTTCTTC
>few|TRBJ1-2|TRBV14|NA
CASSQLRPLGRGWGYTF
TGTGCCAGCAGCCAATTACGTCCCTTAGGCAGGGGCTGGGGCTACACCTTC
>few|TRBJ2-7|TRBV9|TRBD2
CASSEGTSPDEQYF
TGTGCCAGCAGCGAGGGGACTAGTCCCGACGAGCAGTACTTC
>NA|TRBJ1-2|TRBV5-4|NA
CASSLAYPTGLYGYTF
TGTGCCAGCAGCTTGGCCTACCCGACAGGTCTTTATGGCTACACCTTC
>NA|TRBJ2-2|TRBV7-9|TRBD2
CASSPTGTSVGTGELFF
TGTGCCAGCAGCCCGACAGGGACTAGCGTCGGCACCGGGGAGCTGTTTTTT
>NA|TRBJ1-3|TRBV7-6|NA
CASIPVLSGNTIYF
TGTGCCAGCATCCCCGTCCTCTCTGGAAACACCATATATTTT
>NA|TRBJ2-7|TRBV11-2|NA
CASSLFVDGAVYEQYF
TGTGCCAGCAGCTTATTTGTAGATGGGGCGGTCTACGAGCAGTACTTC
>NA|TRBJ2-3|TRBV27|NA
CASSLSPAGASTDTQYF
TGTGCCAGCAGTTTATCGCCCGCAGGGGCAAGCACAGATACGCAGTATTTT